The 8 T cell receptor beta chains below come from one sample, sequenced in a study of post-analysis software for immune sequencing data. The study's findings and limits: TRBV segments more frequent in patients than in controls numbered a few and included TRBV5-6, TRBV5-1 and TRBV20-1.

The authors incorporated unique molecular identifiers into the TCR beta cDNA libraries. TCRdb fed the PCR reads into MiXCR, producing one record per CDR3 protein. This table has roughly 800,000 distinct CDR3 sequences, roughly 50% appearing once. These receptors lack a known antigen. Specimen: blood. Source of these receptors: a girl aged 10-17 years with multiple sclerosis.

The V and J genes are TRBV7-8 and TRBJ2-6; 11 bases line up with TRBD2. Germline CDR1 is SGHVS and CDR2 is FQNEAQ. V was clipped by 1 base and J by 8 bases; unmatched bases: 10. The CDR3 is 18 residues long. CDR3 nucleotide sequence: TGTGCCAGCAGCTTAGTTCGGTTTAGACTAGCGGGGACCAACGTCCTGACTTTC. Its protein is CASSLVRFRLAGTNVLTF.

This clonotype was recorded a few times. The J gene is TRBJ2-7, the V gene TRBV5-1; tentatively, D is TRBD1 (5 bases). Trimming removed 4 bases at V and 5 bases at J, with 19 bases between. The CDR3 runs 15 residues. The V gene's germline CDR1 is SGHRS and CDR2 YFSETQ. Here the CDR3 DNA reads TGCGCCAGCAGCCCCATTGGGCAGCCAGGGCACGAGCAGTACTTC. This translates into CASSPIGQPGHEQYF.

This clonotype has more than one count but fewer than ten. The chain combines TRBV27 with TRBJ2-1; the match to TRBD2 covers 10 bases. The length of the CDR3 is 16 residues. J lost 4 bases, V lost 4 bases, and 7 bases had no gene match. The germline gives CDR1 MNHEY, CDR2 SMNVEV (reference sequence). This chain's CDR3 is CASSSASGRTYNEQFF. The CDR3 region has the DNA TGTGCCAGCAGTTCCGCTAGCGGGAGAACTTACAATGAGCAGTTCTTC.

J is TRBJ2-5 and V is TRBV9, with D perhaps matching TRBD1 (6 bases). CDR1 SGDLS and CDR2 YYNGEE come from the germline V gene. CDR3 size: 15 residues. Between the trimmed V and J ends, which lost 0 bases and 11 bases, there was a span of 20 bases. CDR3: CASSVASGGHNEQYF. In DNA, the CDR3 is TGTGCCAGCAGCGTAGCATCTGGGGGCCACAATGAGCAGTACTTC.

CDR3 bases: TGTGCCACCAGCAGAGATTTAGGCCGCCACGAGCAGTACTTC. This translates into CATSRDLGRHEQYF. V gene TRBV15 combines with J gene TRBJ2-5; D not resolved. TRBJ2-7 explains the end of the DNA better; the J call may be wrong. Germline-derived CDR1 and CDR2 are LNHNV and YYDKDF (reference sequence). The CDR3 has 14 residues.

The chain carries TRBV28 and TRBJ2-3; D gene ambiguous. Germline-derived CDR1 and CDR2 are MDHEN and SYDVKM. Trimming stripped 4 bases from V and 14 bases from J, with 19 bases between. This CDR3 region has 13 residues. The CDR3 nucleotides are TGTGCCAGCAGTTCGCCTGAGGTGTCGGCGGCGTATTTT. It specifies CASSSPEVSAAYF.

The chain uses TRBV5-1 and TRBJ1-4; 7 nucleotides match TRBD1. The germline CDR1 and CDR2 sequences are SGHRS and YFSETQ. J was trimmed by 5 bases and V by 3 bases; bases with no gene match: 10. The CDR3 covers 16 residues. This chain's CDR3 is CASSSNVGTENEKLFF. CDR3 DNA: TGCGCCAGCAGCTCCAATGTAGGGACAGAAAATGAAAAACTGTTTTTT.

There are a few counts of this clonotype. J is TRBJ2-3 and V is TRBV29-1; D unclear. CDR1 and CDR2 from the germline V gene are SQVTM and ANQGSEA. The CDR3 totals 12 residues. Trimming took off 4 bases at V and 8 bases at J, with 13 bases between the two ends. The CDR3 is CSVVGKGATQYF. The CDR3 nucleotides are TGCAGCGTTGTGGGCAAGGGTGCTACGCAGTATTTT.